This T cell receptor (beta chain) was retrieved from a study of blood T cells in healthy people across ages. This clonotype was seen a few times. Using a J-beta primer mix together with a sample-barcoded 5' primer, a second PCR was run for roughly 7 to 12 cycles. Using its own MiXCR run on the 5' RACE reads, TCRdb lists one record per CDR3 protein. The sample has about 570,000 distinct CDR3 sequences, roughly a quarter seen once; the top ten hold over 3.5%. These data also formed part of another study, on T cells of mothers and their children.

The sample consisted of blood. The TCR originated in a boy younger than 10 in good health.

The CDR3 bases are TGTGCCAGCACCGCCCGTGGACAGGGCGCAATCACCTACGAGCAGTACTTC. It specifies CASTARGQGAITYEQYF. The chain joins TRBV6-1 to TRBJ2-7; 8 bases line up with TRBD1. The CDR3 length is 17 residues. The ends lost 7 bases at V and 2 bases at J; junction bases unmatched: 16. Germline CDR1 and CDR2: MNHNS and SASEGT.